The sample holds many counts of the clone carrying this T cell receptor (beta chain). Trimming took off 6 bases at V and 6 bases at J, with 5 bases between the two ends. The CDR3 spans 11 residues. The donor group consisted entirely of healthy Caucasians. TCRdb re-called the 5' RACE reads through MiXCR, storing one row per CDR3 protein. The sample records 570,000 or so distinct CDR3 sequences, roughly 9.5% being singletons. The sample comes from a study of identical twins. These same records also appear under a second study, on yellow fever vaccine responses in identical twins.

The sample comprised PBMCs. This rearrangement joins TRBV12-3 or TRBV12-4 to TRBJ2-2; no firm D call. The TCR comes from a woman aged 18-29 years in good health. The CDR3 here is CASSPAGELFF. CDR3 in DNA: TGTGCCAGCAGCCCAGCCGGGGAGCTGTTTTTT.